This T cell receptor (beta chain) stems from a study of response to subunit inactivated influenza vaccine. Trimming took 2 bases from V and 0 from J, leaving 5 bases between them. The CDR3 length is 14 residues. Germline V CDR1 and CDR2: MNHEY, SVGEGT. TCRdb reprocessed the RT-PCR reads with MiXCR, giving one entry per CDR3 protein. The data contain 650,000 to 800,000 distinct CDR3 sequences, approximately 15% of them singletons. The clonotype originates from a man aged 45 to 65 who received an inactivated influenza vaccine. This sequence joins TRBV6-2 or TRBV6-3 and TRBJ2-1; D not resolved. The starting material was PBMCs from blood, obtained 14 to 15 days before vaccination. CDR3 in amino acids: CASSYPSSYNEQFF. DNA of the CDR3: TGTGCCAGCAGTTACCCTAGCTCCTACAATGAGCAGTTCTTC.